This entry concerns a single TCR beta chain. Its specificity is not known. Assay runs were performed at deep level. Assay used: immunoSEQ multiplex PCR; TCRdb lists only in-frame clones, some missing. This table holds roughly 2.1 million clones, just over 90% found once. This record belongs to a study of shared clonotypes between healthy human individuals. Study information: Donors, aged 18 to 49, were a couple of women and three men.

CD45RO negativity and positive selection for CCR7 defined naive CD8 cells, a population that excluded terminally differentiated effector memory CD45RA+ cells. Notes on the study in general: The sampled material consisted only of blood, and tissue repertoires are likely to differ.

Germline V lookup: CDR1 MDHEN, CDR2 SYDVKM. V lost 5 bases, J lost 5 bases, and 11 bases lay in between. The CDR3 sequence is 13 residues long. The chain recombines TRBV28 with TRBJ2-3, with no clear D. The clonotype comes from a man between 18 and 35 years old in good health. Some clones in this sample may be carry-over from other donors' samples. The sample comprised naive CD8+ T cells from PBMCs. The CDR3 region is CASSLDPQDTQYF. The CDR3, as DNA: TGTGCCAGCAGTCTGGACCCGCAAGATACGCAGTATTTT.